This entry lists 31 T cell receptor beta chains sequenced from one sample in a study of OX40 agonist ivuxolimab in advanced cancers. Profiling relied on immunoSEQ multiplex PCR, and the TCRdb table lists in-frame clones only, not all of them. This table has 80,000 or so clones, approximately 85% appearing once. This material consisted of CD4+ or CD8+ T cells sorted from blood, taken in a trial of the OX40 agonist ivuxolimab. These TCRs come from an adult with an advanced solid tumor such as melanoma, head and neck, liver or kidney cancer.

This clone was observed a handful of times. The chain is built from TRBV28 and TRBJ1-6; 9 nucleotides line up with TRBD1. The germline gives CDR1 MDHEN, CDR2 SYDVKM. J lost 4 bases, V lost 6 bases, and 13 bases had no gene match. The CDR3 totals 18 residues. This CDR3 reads CASSAGTGNNRYNSPLHF. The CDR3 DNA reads TGTGCCAGCAGCGCCGGGACAGGGAACAATAGGTATAATTCACCCCTCCACTTT.

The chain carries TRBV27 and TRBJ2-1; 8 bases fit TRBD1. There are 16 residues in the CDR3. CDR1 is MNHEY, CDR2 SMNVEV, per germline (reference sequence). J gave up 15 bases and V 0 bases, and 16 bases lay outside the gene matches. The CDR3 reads CASSLSGTWTGRMPFF. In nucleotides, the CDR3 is TGTGCCAGCAGTTTATCTGGCACGTGGACAGGGAGGATGCCGTTCTTC.

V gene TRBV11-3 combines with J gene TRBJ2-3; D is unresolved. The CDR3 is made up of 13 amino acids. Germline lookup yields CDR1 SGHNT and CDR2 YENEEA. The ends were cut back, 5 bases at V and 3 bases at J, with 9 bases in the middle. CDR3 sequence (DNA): TGTGCCAGCAGCCCCAGAGGTACAGATACGCAGTATTTT. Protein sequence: CASSPRGTDTQYF.

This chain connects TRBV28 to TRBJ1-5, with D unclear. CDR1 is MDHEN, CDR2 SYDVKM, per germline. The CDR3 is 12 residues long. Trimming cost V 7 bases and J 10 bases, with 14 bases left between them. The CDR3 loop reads CASKGPLQPQHF. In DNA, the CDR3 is TGTGCCAGCAAGGGCCCTCTTCAACCCCAGCATTTT.

CDR3 protein: CASSDGAGGRTSPQYF. CDR3 in DNA: TGTGCCAGCAGTGACGGAGCGGGGGGGCGTACGTCTCCGCAGTATTTT. This sequence joins TRBV6-4 and TRBJ2-3, with 10 bases fitting TRBD2. V dropped 2 bases and J dropped 10; count of bases not matched to a gene: 12. CDR3 length: 16 residues. Germline CDR1 MRHNA, CDR2 SNTAGT.

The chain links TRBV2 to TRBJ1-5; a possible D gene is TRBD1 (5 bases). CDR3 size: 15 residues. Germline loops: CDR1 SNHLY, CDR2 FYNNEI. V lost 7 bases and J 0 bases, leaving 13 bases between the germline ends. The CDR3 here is CASTEGTHSNQPQHF. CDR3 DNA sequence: TGTGCCAGCACCGAAGGGACTCATAGCAATCAGCCCCAGCATTTT.

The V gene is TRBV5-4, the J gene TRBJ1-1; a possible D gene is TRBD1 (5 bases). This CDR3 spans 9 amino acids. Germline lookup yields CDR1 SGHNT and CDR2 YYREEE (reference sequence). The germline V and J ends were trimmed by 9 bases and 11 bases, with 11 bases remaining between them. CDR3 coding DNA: TGTGCCACCCCGGGGGGTGCTTTCTTT. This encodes CATPGGAFF.

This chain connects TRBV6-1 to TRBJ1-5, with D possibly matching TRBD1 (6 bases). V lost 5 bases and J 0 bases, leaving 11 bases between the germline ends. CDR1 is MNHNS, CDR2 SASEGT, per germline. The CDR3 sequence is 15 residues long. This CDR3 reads CASSWTEYSNQPQHF. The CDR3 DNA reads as TGTGCCAGCAGTTGGACAGAATATAGCAATCAGCCCCAGCATTTT.

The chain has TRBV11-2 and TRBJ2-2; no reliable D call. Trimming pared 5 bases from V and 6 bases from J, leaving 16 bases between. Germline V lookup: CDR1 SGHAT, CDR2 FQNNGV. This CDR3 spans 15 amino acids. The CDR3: CASSPIGRWAGELFF. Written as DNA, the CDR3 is TGTGCCAGCAGCCCTATAGGACGATGGGCCGGGGAGCTGTTTTTT.

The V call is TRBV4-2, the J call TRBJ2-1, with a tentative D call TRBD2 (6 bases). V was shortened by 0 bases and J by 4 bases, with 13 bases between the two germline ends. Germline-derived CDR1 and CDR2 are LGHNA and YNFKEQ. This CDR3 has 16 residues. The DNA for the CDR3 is TGTGCCAGCAGCCAAGATGGTAGCGGAGGATACAATGAGCAGTTCTTC. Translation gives CASSQDGSGGYNEQFF.

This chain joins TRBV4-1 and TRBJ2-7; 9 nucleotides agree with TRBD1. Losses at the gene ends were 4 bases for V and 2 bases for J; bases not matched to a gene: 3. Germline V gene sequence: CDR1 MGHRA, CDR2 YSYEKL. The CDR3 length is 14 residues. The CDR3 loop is CASSRDRVAYEQYF. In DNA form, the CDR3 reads TGCGCCAGCAGCCGGGACAGGGTTGCCTACGAGCAGTACTTC.

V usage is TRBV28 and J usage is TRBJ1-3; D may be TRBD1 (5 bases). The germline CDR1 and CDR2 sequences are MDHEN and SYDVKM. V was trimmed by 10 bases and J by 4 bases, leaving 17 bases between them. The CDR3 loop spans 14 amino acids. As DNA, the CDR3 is TGTGCCACCTATCAGGGTGGGGTAGGAAACACCATATATTTT. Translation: CATYQGGVGNTIYF.

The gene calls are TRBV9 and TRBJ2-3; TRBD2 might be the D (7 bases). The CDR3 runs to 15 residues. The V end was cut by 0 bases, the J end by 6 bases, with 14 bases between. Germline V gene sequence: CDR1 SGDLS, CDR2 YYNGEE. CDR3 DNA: TGTGCCAGCAGCGTAGCTGTGGGGGGGCCCGATACGCAGTATTTT. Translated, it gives CASSVAVGGPDTQYF.

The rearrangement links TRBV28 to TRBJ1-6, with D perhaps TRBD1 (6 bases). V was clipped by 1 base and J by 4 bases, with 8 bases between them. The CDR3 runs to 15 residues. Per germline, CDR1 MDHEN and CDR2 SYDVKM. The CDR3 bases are TGTGCCAGCAGTTTATCAGGACAGTATAATTCACCCCTCCACTTT. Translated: CASSLSGQYNSPLHF.

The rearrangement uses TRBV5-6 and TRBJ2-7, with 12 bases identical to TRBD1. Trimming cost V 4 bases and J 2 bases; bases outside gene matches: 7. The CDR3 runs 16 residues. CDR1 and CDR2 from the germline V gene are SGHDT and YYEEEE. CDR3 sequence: CASSLPGQGAAYEQYF. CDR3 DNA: TGTGCCAGCAGCCTGCCGGGACAGGGGGCTGCCTACGAGCAGTACTTC.

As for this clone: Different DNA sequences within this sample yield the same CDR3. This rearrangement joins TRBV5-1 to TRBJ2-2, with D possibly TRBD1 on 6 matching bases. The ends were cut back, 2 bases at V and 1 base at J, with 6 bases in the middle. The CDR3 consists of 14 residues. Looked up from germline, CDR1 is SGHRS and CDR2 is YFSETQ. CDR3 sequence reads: CASSFRGNTGELFF. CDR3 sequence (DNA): TGCGCCAGCAGCTTCAGGGGGAACACCGGGGAGCTGTTTTTT.

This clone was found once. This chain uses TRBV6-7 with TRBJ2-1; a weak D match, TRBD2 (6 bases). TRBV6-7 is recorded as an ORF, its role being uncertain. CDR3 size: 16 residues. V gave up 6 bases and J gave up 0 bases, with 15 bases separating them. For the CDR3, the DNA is TGTGCCAGCAGCCCGCTGGACGGGAGCTCCTACAATGAGCAGTTCTTC. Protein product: CASSPLDGSSYNEQFF.

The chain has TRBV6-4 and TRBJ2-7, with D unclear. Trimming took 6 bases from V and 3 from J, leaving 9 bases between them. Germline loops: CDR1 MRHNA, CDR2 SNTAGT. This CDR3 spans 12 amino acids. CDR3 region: CASSRHIYEQYF. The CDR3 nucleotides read TGTGCCAGCAGCAGACATATCTACGAGCAGTACTTC.

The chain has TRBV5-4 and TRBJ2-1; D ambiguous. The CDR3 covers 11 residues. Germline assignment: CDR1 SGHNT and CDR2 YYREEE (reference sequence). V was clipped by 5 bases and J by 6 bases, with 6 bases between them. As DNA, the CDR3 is TGTGCCAGCAGGCAGGCCAATGAGCAGTTCTTC. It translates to CASRQANEQFF. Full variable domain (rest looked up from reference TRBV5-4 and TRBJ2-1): ETGVTQSPTHLIKTRGQQVTLRCSSQSGHNTVSWYQQALGQGPQFIFQYYREEENGRGNFPPRFSGLQFPNYSSELNVNALELDDSALYLCASRQANEQFFGPGTRLTVL.

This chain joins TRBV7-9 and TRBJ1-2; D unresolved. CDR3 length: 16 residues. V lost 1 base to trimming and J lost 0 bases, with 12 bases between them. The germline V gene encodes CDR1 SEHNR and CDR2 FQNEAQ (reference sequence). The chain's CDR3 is CASSLDLGRTNYGYTF. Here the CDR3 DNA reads TGTGCCAGCAGCTTAGACTTAGGGAGGACTAACTATGGCTACACCTTC.

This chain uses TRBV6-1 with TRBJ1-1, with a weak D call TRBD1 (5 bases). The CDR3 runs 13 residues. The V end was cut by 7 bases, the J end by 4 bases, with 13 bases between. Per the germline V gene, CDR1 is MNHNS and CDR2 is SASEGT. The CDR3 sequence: CASIRGGATEAFF. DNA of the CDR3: TGTGCCAGCATAAGAGGTGGGGCCACTGAAGCTTTCTTT.

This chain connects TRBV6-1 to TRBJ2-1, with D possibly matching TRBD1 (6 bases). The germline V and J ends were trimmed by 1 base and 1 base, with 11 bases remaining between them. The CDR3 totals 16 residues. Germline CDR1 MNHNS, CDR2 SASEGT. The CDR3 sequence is CASSEGTANSYNEQFF. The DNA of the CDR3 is TGTGCCAGCAGTGAAGGGACAGCGAATTCCTACAATGAGCAGTTCTTC.

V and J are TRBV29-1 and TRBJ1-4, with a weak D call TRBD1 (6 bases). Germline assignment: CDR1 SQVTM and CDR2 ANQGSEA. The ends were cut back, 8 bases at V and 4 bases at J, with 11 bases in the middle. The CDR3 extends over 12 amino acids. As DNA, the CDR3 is TGCAGCTCTAGGGGGTATAATGAAAAACTGTTTTTT. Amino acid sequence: CSSRGYNEKLFF. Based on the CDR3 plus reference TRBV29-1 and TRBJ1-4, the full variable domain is SAVISQKPSRDICQRGTSLTIQCQVDSQVTMMFWYRQQPGQSLTLIATANQGSEATYESGFVIDKFPISRPNLTFSTLTVSNMSPEDSSIYLCSSRGYNEKLFFGSGTQLSVL.

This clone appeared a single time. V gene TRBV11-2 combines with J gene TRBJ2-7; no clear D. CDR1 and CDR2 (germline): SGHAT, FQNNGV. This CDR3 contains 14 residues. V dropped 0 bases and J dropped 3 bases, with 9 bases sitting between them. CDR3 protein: CASSLERGYYEQYF. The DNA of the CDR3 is TGTGCCAGCAGCTTAGAACGAGGCTACTACGAGCAGTACTTC. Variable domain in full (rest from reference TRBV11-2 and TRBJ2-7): EAGVAQSPRYKIIEKRQSVAFWCNPISGHATLYWYQQILGQGPKLLIQFQNNGVVDDSQLPKDRFSAERLKGVDSTLKIQPAKLEDSAVYLCASSLERGYYEQYFGPGTRLTVT.

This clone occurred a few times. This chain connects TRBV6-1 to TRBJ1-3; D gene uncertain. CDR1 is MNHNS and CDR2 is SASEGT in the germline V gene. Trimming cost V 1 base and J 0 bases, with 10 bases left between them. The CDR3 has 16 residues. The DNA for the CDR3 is TGTGCCAGCAGTGAAGGAGTTTCACCCTCTGGAAACACCATATATTTT. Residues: CASSEGVSPSGNTIYF.

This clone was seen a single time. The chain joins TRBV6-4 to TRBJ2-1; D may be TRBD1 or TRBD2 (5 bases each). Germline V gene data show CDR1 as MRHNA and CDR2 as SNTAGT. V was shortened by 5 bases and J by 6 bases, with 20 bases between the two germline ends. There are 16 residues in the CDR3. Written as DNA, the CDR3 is TGTGCCAGCAGTCGGGAAGGGGTGCTGAACTCCAATGAGCAGTTCTTC. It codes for CASSREGVLNSNEQFF.

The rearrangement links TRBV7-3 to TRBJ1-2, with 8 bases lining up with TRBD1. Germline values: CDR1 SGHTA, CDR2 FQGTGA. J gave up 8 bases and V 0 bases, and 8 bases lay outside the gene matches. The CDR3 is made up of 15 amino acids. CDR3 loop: CASSLTAGGADGYTF. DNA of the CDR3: TGTGCCAGCAGCTTAACGGCAGGGGGCGCGGACGGCTACACCTTC.

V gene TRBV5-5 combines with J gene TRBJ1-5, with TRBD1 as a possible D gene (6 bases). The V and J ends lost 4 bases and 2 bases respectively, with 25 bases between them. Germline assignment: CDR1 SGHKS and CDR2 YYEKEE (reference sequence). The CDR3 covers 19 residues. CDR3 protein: CASSRVLPGARGGNQPQHF. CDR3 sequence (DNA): TGTGCCAGCAGCCGGGTTTTGCCGGGGGCCCGAGGGGGCAATCAGCCCCAGCATTTT.

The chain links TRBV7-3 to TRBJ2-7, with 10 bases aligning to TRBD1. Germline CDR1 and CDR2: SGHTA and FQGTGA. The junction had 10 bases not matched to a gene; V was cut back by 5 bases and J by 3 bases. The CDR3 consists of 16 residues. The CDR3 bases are TGTGCCAGCAGCCCGAAGGGGGGGACAGGGGTCTACGAGCAGTACTTC. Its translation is CASSPKGGTGVYEQYF.

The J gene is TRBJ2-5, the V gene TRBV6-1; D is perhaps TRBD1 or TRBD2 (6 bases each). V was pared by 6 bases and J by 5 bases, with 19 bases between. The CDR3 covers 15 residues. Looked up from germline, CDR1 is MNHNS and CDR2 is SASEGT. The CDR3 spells CASSTWGAGQETQYF. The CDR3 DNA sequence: TGTGCCAGCAGCACCTGGGGGGCGGGCCAGGAGACCCAGTACTTC.

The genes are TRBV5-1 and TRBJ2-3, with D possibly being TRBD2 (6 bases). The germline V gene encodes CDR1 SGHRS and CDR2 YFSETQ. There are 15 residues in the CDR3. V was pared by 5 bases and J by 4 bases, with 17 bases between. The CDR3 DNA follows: TGCGCCAGCAGTTACTATGGAGGGATCCCAGATACGCAGTATTTT. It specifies CASSYYGGIPDTQYF.